One and the same sample provided the 29 T cell receptor beta chains below, sequenced in a study of cytomegalovirus exposure and HLA in healthy donors. Primers for the PCR totalled 60 Vbeta and 13 Jbeta. Data came from immunoSEQ multiplex PCR; TCRdb stores just in-frame clones and leaves some out. The sample has approximately 89,000 clones; roughly three quarters are singletons. Sequencing was carried out using PBMCs. The receptors originated from a man aged 25 to 40 in good health and CMV-seronegative.

Of note for this clone: A junction end diverges from the germline sequence, so it may reflect a read error. CDR3 sequence: CSSSLARVTEAFF. The CDR3 DNA is TGTTCCAGCAGCTTAGCCAGGGTGACTGAAGCTTTCTTT. The gene calls are TRBV7-9 and TRBJ1-1; D may be TRBD1 (5 bases). Per germline, CDR1 SEHNR and CDR2 FQNEAQ (reference sequence). This CDR3 contains 13 residues.

The rearrangement uses TRBV9 and TRBJ2-6, with TRBD1 identical over 8 bases. The junction had 11 bases not matched to a gene; V was cut back by 0 bases and J by 0 bases. The V gene's germline CDR1 is SGDLS and CDR2 YYNGEE. The length of the CDR3 is 20 residues. The CDR3 sequence: CASSVGQLDRGGSGANVLTF. CDR3 coding DNA: TGTGCCAGCAGCGTAGGACAGCTCGACAGGGGAGGCTCTGGGGCCAACGTCCTGACTTTC.

The J gene is TRBJ2-3, the V gene TRBV7-2; 9 bases line up with TRBD1. The germline CDR1 and CDR2 sequences are SGHTA and FQGNSA. The CDR3 is made up of 14 amino acids. Unmatched junction bases numbered 4, after V lost 4 bases and J lost 5 bases. In DNA form, the CDR3 reads TGTGCCAGCAGCTCACAGGGGGCCATAGATACGCAGTATTTT. Protein product: CASSSQGAIDTQYF.

Only one count was recorded for this clone. Germline and junction disagree at one end, which may indicate a read error. The V gene is TRBV7-9, the J gene TRBJ1-4, with a possible D match to TRBD1 (6 bases). Per the germline V gene, CDR1 is SEHNR and CDR2 is FQNEAQ (reference sequence). The length of the CDR3 is 15 residues. In nucleotides, the CDR3 is TGTTCCAGCAGCTACACCGGGACACTTATCGAAAAACTGTTTTTT. This gives the protein CSSSYTGTLIEKLFF.

The chain links TRBV5-1 to TRBJ1-3, with 7 nucleotides matching TRBD1. There are 15 residues in the CDR3. Germline V gene data show CDR1 as SGHRS and CDR2 as YFSETQ. Unmatched junction bases numbered 8, after V lost 4 bases and J lost 4 bases. CDR3 DNA: TGCGCCAGCAGCGTCACAGGGGTCGCCGGAAACACCATATATTTT. It specifies CASSVTGVAGNTIYF.

CDR3 sequence reads: CASRQGSWGEQYF. CDR3 nucleotides: TGTGCCTCACGACAGGGTTCCTGGGGGGAGCAGTACTTC. The chain uses TRBV30 and TRBJ2-7; 7 nucleotides agree with TRBD1. V lost 7 bases and J lost 7; bases outside the gene matches: 13. The CDR3 has 13 amino acids. CDR1 is GTSNPN and CDR2 is SVGIG in the germline V gene (reference sequence).

Written as DNA, the CDR3 is TGTGCCAGCAGCTTAGTACTCAGCGGGAGAGTCAATGAGCAGTTCTTC. It translates to CASSLVLSGRVNEQFF. V usage is TRBV7-2 and J usage is TRBJ2-1; TRBD2 matches 8 bases. Trimming cost V 1 base and J 6 bases; bases outside gene matches: 8. The CDR3 covers 16 residues. CDR1 and CDR2 (germline): SGHTA, FQGNSA.

This clone was seen more than once but under ten times. CDR3 sequence reads: CASSLGHRTTNEKLFF. DNA of the CDR3: TGTGCCAGCAGCTTGGGCCACCGTACAACTAATGAAAAACTGTTTTTT. The V gene is TRBV7-9, the J gene TRBJ1-4; no definite D call. V lost 3 bases and J lost 0, with 11 bases in between. Germline CDR1 and CDR2: SEHNR and FQNEAQ (reference sequence). The CDR3 has 16 amino acids. The full variable domain, completed using reference TRBV7-9 and TRBJ1-4, is DTGVSQNPRHKITKRGQNVTFRCDPISEHNRLYWYRQTLGQGPEFLTYFQNEAQLEKSRLLSDRFSAERPKGSFSTLEIQRTEQGDSAMYLCASSLGHRTTNEKLFFGSGTQLSVL.

V gene TRBV30 combines with J gene TRBJ1-4; D is ambiguous. The CDR3 length is 13 residues. Germline V gene lookup returns CDR1 GTSNPN and CDR2 SVGIG (reference sequence). Trimming took off 4 bases at V and 5 bases at J, with 11 bases between the two ends. CDR3 protein: CAWNYGFNEKLFF. Here the CDR3 DNA reads TGTGCCTGGAATTACGGGTTCAATGAAAAACTGTTTTTT.

V gene TRBV27 combines with J gene TRBJ2-7; TRBD2 might be the D (6 bases). V was clipped by 4 bases and J by 5 bases, with 15 bases between them. The germline gives CDR1 MNHEY, CDR2 SMNVEV (reference sequence). The CDR3 spans 14 residues. In DNA form, the CDR3 reads TGTGCCAGCAGTTCCCCGGGACTGACACACGAGCAGTACTTC. As protein: CASSSPGLTHEQYF.

The rearrangement joins TRBV27 to TRBJ2-5; TRBD1 aligns across 8 bases. Germline CDR1 is MNHEY and CDR2 is SMNVEV (reference sequence). V trimming: 5 bases; J trimming: 7 bases; junction bases outside the gene matches: 9. This CDR3 comprises 14 residues. The DNA of the CDR3 is TGTGCCAGCAGTCAAGGGACAGGAGTAGGGACCCAGTACTTC. Translating gives CASSQGTGVGTQYF.

V is TRBV28 and J is TRBJ1-4, with 7 bases identical to TRBD1. Germline CDR1 is MDHEN and CDR2 is SYDVKM. V was clipped by 4 bases and J by 2 bases; unmatched bases: 7. This CDR3 spans 16 amino acids. The CDR3 nucleotides are TGTGCCAGCAGTTCTCCCAGGGGGACGACTAATGAAAAACTGTTTTTT. It encodes CASSSPRGTTNEKLFF. Based on the CDR3 plus reference TRBV28 and TRBJ1-4, the full variable domain is DVKVTQSSRYLVKRTGEKVFLECVQDMDHENMFWYRQDPGLGLRLIYFSYDVKMKEKGDIPEGYSVSREKKERFSLILESASTNQTSMYLCASSSPRGTTNEKLFFGSGTQLSVL.

V usage is TRBV19 and J usage is TRBJ1-2; no firm D call. The CDR3 consists of 14 residues. Germline CDR1 LNHDA, CDR2 SQIVND (reference sequence). The V end was cut by 2 bases, the J end by 7 bases, with 14 bases between. The CDR3 DNA is TGTGCCAGTAGTATATACGAACAGTACGGTGGCTACACCTTC. It yields the protein CASSIYEQYGGYTF.

V and J are TRBV7-9 and TRBJ2-7; 11 positions agree with TRBD1. The CDR3 has 15 amino acids. The germline gives CDR1 SEHNR, CDR2 FQNEAQ (reference sequence). With 0 bases clipped from V and 3 bases from J, the junction kept 1 base outside the gene matches. The CDR3 bases are TGTGCCAGCAGCTTAGCTGGGACAGGGGGCTACGAGCAGTACTTC. This gives the protein CASSLAGTGGYEQYF.

The V call is TRBV7-9, the J call TRBJ2-2; perhaps TRBD2 as D (5 bases). Germline values: CDR1 SEHNR, CDR2 FQNEAQ (reference sequence). The ends were cut back, 1 base at V and 7 bases at J, with 13 bases in the middle. CDR3 length equals 15 residues. The DNA for the CDR3 is TGTGCCAGCAGCTTAGGGACCGGACGGGGCGGGGAGCTGTTTTTT. Amino acid sequence: CASSLGTGRGGELFF. Full variable domain (missing parts from reference TRBV7-9 and TRBJ2-2): DTGVSQNPRHKITKRGQNVTFRCDPISEHNRLYWYRQTLGQGPEFLTYFQNEAQLEKSRLLSDRFSAERPKGSFSTLEIQRTEQGDSAMYLCASSLGTGRGGELFFGEGSRLTVL.

The CDR3 protein is CASSQDLTGESNQPQHF. The CDR3 DNA reads as TGCGCCAGCAGCCAAGATTTAACAGGGGAGTCAAATCAGCCCCAGCATTTT. The chain joins TRBV4-3 to TRBJ1-5; 7 bases match TRBD1. The V gene's germline CDR1 is LGHNA and CDR2 YSLEER. V dropped 0 bases and J dropped 4; count of bases not matched to a gene: 9. The CDR3 contains 17 residues.

This clone was detected only a few times. The chain employs TRBV5-1 and TRBJ1-5, with 7 bases identical to TRBD1. Per the germline V gene, CDR1 is SGHRS and CDR2 is YFSETQ. This CDR3 comprises 16 residues. V was pared by 2 bases and J by 0 bases, with 5 bases of the junction left unmatched. In DNA form, the CDR3 reads TGCGCCAGCAGCTTCGGTACAGGGGATAGCAATCAGCCCCAGCATTTT. It is translated as CASSFGTGDSNQPQHF.

This clone was seen a few times. CDR3 sequence reads: CASRPDGRGSYNEQFF. The CDR3, as DNA: TGTGCAAGTCGCCCAGATGGGAGGGGCTCCTACAATGAGCAGTTCTTC. The chain links TRBV12-2 to TRBJ2-1; TRBD2 reflects the table's D call only, with no check against the DNA. TRBV12-2 constitutes a pseudogene. CDR3 size: 16 residues.

The V call is TRBV11-1, the J call TRBJ2-7; 10 bases agree with TRBD2. Germline V gene sequence: CDR1 SGHAT, CDR2 FQDESV (reference sequence). Germline trimming cut 2 bases from V and 0 bases from J; bases unmatched to any gene: 7. The CDR3 is 17 residues long. The DNA of the CDR3 is TGTGCCAGCAGCTTAAGTTTCGGGACTAGCGACTCCTACGAGCAGTACTTC. Translated, it gives CASSLSFGTSDSYEQYF.

The table lists this clone with a few counts. The rearrangement joins TRBV5-1 to TRBJ1-4; the match to TRBD1 covers 8 bases. V lost 0 bases to trimming and J lost 5 bases; unmatched junction nucleotides: 15. The length of the CDR3 is 19 residues. Germline lookup yields CDR1 SGHRS and CDR2 YFSETQ. CDR3 sequence: CASSLVTPGGANPNEKLFF. In DNA form, the CDR3 reads TGCGCCAGCAGCTTGGTCACCCCAGGGGGCGCGAATCCCAATGAAAAACTGTTTTTT.

The chain has TRBV5-4 and TRBJ1-2; 8 nucleotides align to TRBD1. V lost 4 bases, J lost 2 bases, and 1 base stayed unmatched. From germline, CDR1 is SGHNT and CDR2 YYREEE (reference sequence). The CDR3 extends over 13 amino acids. In nucleotides, the CDR3 is TGTGCCAGCAGCCGGACAGGGAACTATGGCTACACCTTC. It encodes CASSRTGNYGYTF.

Concerning this clone itself: Germline is not matched at one junction end, which may reflect a read error. This chain links TRBV7-7 with TRBJ2-3; 10 nucleotides match TRBD2. The CDR3 sequence is 16 residues long. Germline V gene data show CDR1 as SSHAT and CDR2 as FNYEAQ (reference sequence). CDR3 nucleotides: TGTGCTAGCAGCCTATCCGGGACTAGCGCCACAGATACGCAGTATTTT. Translation gives CASSLSGTSATDTQYF.

This clone showed up just once. The chain carries TRBV5-5 and TRBJ1-3; weak D call: TRBD1 (5 bases). Trimming took 1 base from V and 0 from J, leaving 8 bases between them. In germline, CDR1 is SGHKS, CDR2 YYEKEE (reference sequence). CDR3 length equals 15 residues. The CDR3, as DNA: TGTGCCAGCAGCTTGCGGGACTCCTCTGGAAACACCATATATTTT. It is translated as CASSLRDSSGNTIYF.

This clone appeared a single time. An end of the junction does not agree with germline; a read error may underlie this. The chain is built from TRBV6-1 and TRBJ2-1; the match to TRBD1 covers 7 bases. The CDR3 totals 14 residues. Germline CDR1 is MNHNS and CDR2 is SASEGT. CDR3 coding DNA: TGTGCCGGCAGGGCAGGGACAGTCTACAATGAGCAGTTCTTC. It specifies CAGRAGTVYNEQFF.

The chain joins TRBV27 to TRBJ1-2; weak D call: TRBD1 (5 bases). The CDR3 contains 14 residues. Trimming took 2 bases from V and 2 from J, leaving 9 bases between them. From germline, CDR1 is MNHEY and CDR2 SMNVEV (reference sequence). The CDR3 sequence is CASSLLPGNYGYTF. The CDR3 DNA is TGTGCCAGCAGTTTACTACCAGGGAACTATGGCTACACCTTC.

The gene calls are TRBV25-1 and TRBJ2-7; 8 bases are a match to TRBD2. CDR3 size: 16 residues. The V gene's germline CDR1 is MGHDK and CDR2 SYGVNS. After removal of 6 bases from V and 6 bases from J, the junction contained 16 bases not matched to a gene. CDR3 sequence reads: CASSPPGAGGASEQYF. In nucleotides, the CDR3 is TGTGCCAGCAGCCCGCCCGGGGCGGGAGGTGCTAGCGAGCAGTACTTC.

This chain uses TRBV9 with TRBJ1-1; perhaps TRBD1 as D (5 bases). In germline, CDR1 is SGDLS, CDR2 YYNGEE. CDR3 length equals 15 residues. V lost 0 bases and J 3 bases, leaving 12 bases between the germline ends. CDR3 nucleotides: TGTGCCAGCAGCGTAGGCGGGGGACTCGACACTGAAGCTTTCTTT. Amino acids: CASSVGGGLDTEAFF.

The rearrangement joins TRBV6-6 to TRBJ1-4, with 9 nucleotides matching TRBD1. V gave up 6 bases and J gave up 6 bases; unmatched junction bases: 2. Germline V CDR1 and CDR2: MNHNY, SVGAGI (reference sequence). The CDR3 runs to 13 residues. Written as DNA, the CDR3 is TGTGCCAGCAGGGGACAGGGTCATGAAAAACTGTTTTTT. Its translation: CASRGQGHEKLFF.

The chain links TRBV18 to TRBJ2-3, with 10 bases that match TRBD2. The CDR3 has 16 residues. Germline values: CDR1 KGHSH, CDR2 LQKENI. The junction had 1 base not matched to a gene; V was cut back by 0 bases and J by 1 base. In nucleotides, the CDR3 is TGTGCCAGCTCACCACCGCTAGCGGGGGGCACAGATACGCAGTATTTT. It is translated as CASSPPLAGGTDTQYF.